Sequencing of this T cell receptor beta chain was carried out in a study of blood T cell repertoires in COVID-19. About the research overall: T cells, B-cell-depleted T cells, or PBMCs provided the cDNA or gDNA that served as material.

The table came from immunoSEQ multiplex PCR; TCRdb's copy has only in-frame clones and leaves some out. This table holds more than 200,000 clones, around 84% found once. Seattle's enrolled individuals joined amid active infection and were then monitored longitudinally. This sequence originates from a woman older than 75 with COVID-19, enrolled during active disease. Material for sequencing was peripheral blood.

This CDR3 reads CASSAGTGGSYNEQFF. CDR3 in DNA: TGTGCCAGCAGCGCAGGGACAGGGGGGTCCTACAATGAGCAGTTCTTC. The chain has TRBV9 and TRBJ2-1; the match to TRBD1 covers 11 bases. V shed 3 bases, J shed 1 base, and the junction held 3 bases outside the gene matches. The germline gives CDR1 SGDLS, CDR2 YYNGEE. The CDR3 has 16 amino acids.